This is a list of T cell receptor beta chains from one sample in a study of lymphopenia after photon versus proton radiotherapy. Method: immunoSEQ multiplex PCR; TCRdb's copy keeps in-frame clones and lacks some. The table records tens of thousands of clones, about nine tenths of them present only once. The sequencing here drew on peripheral blood, taken from a patient treated with proton-based radiotherapy. The receptors were sampled from a woman in her fifties or sixties with cholangiocarcinoma. Some clones in this sample may be carry-over from other donors' samples. Both conserved end residues are part of each CDR3. A D gene is named only where the DNA matches it firmly. Some rows have no size entry. The others give once, few or many, or a class for an expanded clone.

>TRBJ2-5|15|TRBD2|TRBV5-1|.
TGCGCCAGCAGCTTGGGCCCTAGCGGGGACGGGACCCAGTACTTC
CASSLGPSGDGTQYF
>TRBJ2-7|17|TRBD2|TRBV9|.
TGTGCCAGCAGCGTAATACCGCCGGGGGGAAAGGGCTACGAGCAGTACTTC
CASSVIPPGGKGYEQYF
>TRBJ1-6|14|.|TRBV4-1|once
TGCGCCAGCAGCCAAGAGCAGGGGTACTCACCCCTCCACTTT
CASSQEQGYSPLHF
>TRBJ1-2|16|.|TRBV18|once
TGTGCCAGCTCACCCCCCTCGGTCGAGGCGGCCTATGGCTACACCTTC
CASSPPSVEAAYGYTF
>TRBJ1-3|13|.|TRBV30|.
TGTGCCTGGATCGTAGACTCTGGAAACACCATATATTTT
CAWIVDSGNTIYF
>TRBJ2-7|18|.|TRBV4-3|.
TGCGCCAGCAGCCAGCTCTCAGACCGGGAACCTAAGTCCTACGAGCAGTACTTC
CASSQLSDREPKSYEQYF
>TRBJ1-1|13|.|TRBV7-3|.
TGTGCCAGCAGCTCAGACGAGAACACTGAAGCTTTCTTT
CASSSDENTEAFF
>TRBJ2-2|15|TRBD1|TRBV6-4|.
TGTGCCAGCAGTGAAACCGGGACAGGAATCGGGGAGCTGTTTTTT
CASSETGTGIGELFF
>TRBJ2-1|16|TRBD1|TRBV19|.
TGTGCCAGTAGTACTCCGGGACAGGGGGCTTACAATGAGCAGTTCTTC
CASSTPGQGAYNEQFF
>TRBJ1-5|14|.|TRBV28|.
TGTGCCAGCAGCGACAGCTCTTCCGGTCAGCCCCAGCATTTT
CASSDSSSGQPQHF
>TRBJ2-7|13|.|TRBV7-2|once
TGTGCCAGCAGCTTAGTTCCCTCTGACGAGCAGTACTTC
CASSLVPSDEQYF
>TRBJ1-3|14|.|TRBV29-1|.
TGCAGCGTGTATACGAAAAGCTCTGGAAACACCATATATTTT
CSVYTKSSGNTIYF
>TRBJ2-1|15|TRBD2|TRBV7-2|.
TGTGCCAGCAGCTTTAGCGGGAGCTCCTACAATGAGCAGTTCTTC
CASSFSGSSYNEQFF
>TRBJ2-2|15|TRBD1|TRBV5-1|.
TGCGCCAGCAGCGGAGGACAGGGGGCCACCGGGGAGCTGTTTTTT
CASSGGQGATGELFF
>TRBJ1-6|18|TRBD1|TRBV23-1|.
TGCGCCAGCAGTCAACCTCGGGACAGGGGGCGGGATAATTCACCCCTCCACTTT
CASSQPRDRGRDNSPLHF
>TRBJ1-6|18|.|TRBV14|.
TGTGCCAGCAGCCAAGACGCGAACGTTGGATGGTATAATTCACCCCTCCACTTT
CASSQDANVGWYNSPLHF
>TRBJ1-1|11|.|TRBV20-1|.
TGCAGTGCTAGGGGGAACACTGAAGCTTTCTTT
CSARGNTEAFF
>TRBJ2-7|13|.|TRBV5-1|.
TGCGCCAGCAGCTTGGCGGTGTTCTACGAGCAGTACTTC
CASSLAVFYEQYF
>TRBJ1-2|15|.|TRBV19|.
TGTGCCAGTAGTAGACGACACCACCCAAACTATGGCTACACCTTC
CASSRRHHPNYGYTF
>TRBJ1-5|15|.|TRBV19|.
TGTGCCAGTAGAAACTCCGGGACAAAGGGTCAGCCCCAGCATTTT
CASRNSGTKGQPQHF
>TRBJ2-3|13|TRBD1|TRBV5-1|.
TGCGCCAGCAGCCAACAGGGGGAGGATACGCAGTATTTT
CASSQQGEDTQYF
>TRBJ1-4|13|TRBD1|TRBV29-1|.
TGCAGCGTTGAACTACAGGGGTTTGAAAAACTGTTTTTT
CSVELQGFEKLFF
>TRBJ2-7|15|TRBD1|TRBV7-2|.
TGTGCCAGCAGACGCCCGGGACAGGGCTCCTACGAGCAGTACTTC
CASRRPGQGSYEQYF
>TRBJ1-5|14|TRBD1|TRBV4-2|few
TGTGCCAGCAGCATCGGGACAGGTCATCAGCCCCAGCATTTT
CASSIGTGHQPQHF
>TRBJ1-2|14|.|TRBV6-5|.
TGTGCCAGCAGCATTACGGGGGAGCTCTATGGCTACACCTTC
CASSITGELYGYTF
>TRBJ2-7|14|.|TRBV6-5|medium-sized
TGTGCCAGCAGGCCGGGGTCGCTGCTCGGTGAGCAGTACTTC
CASRPGSLLGEQYF
>TRBJ1-5|15|.|TRBV19|.
TGTGCCAGTAGGCCCCCGGGACATCTCAATCAGCCCCAGCATTTT
CASRPPGHLNQPQHF
>TRBJ2-2|18|.|TRBV18|few
TGTGCCAGCTCACCATTTGTGTCCGGCTCCGATATGTCCGGGGAGCTGTTTTTT
CASSPFVSGSDMSGELFF
>TRBJ2-3|14|.|TRBV9|.
TGTGCCAGCAGCCCCGTTCTTAGCACAGATACGCAGTATTTT
CASSPVLSTDTQYF
>TRBJ2-7|14|TRBD1|TRBV5-4|.
TGTGCCAGCAGCTTGGAGGGACAGTCGCGCGAGCAGTACTTC
CASSLEGQSREQYF
>TRBJ1-4|16|TRBD1|TRBV29-1|.
TGCAGCGTGGAAGGTGAACCGGGACAGGGGGCCGAAAAACTGTTTTTT
CSVEGEPGQGAEKLFF
>TRBJ2-7|20|TRBD2|TRBV27|once
TGTGCCAGCAGTTACGCTACAGAACCACTCGGACTAGCGTCTAACTACGAGCAGTACTTC
CASSYATEPLGLASNYEQYF
>TRBJ2-7|15|.|TRBV27|.
TGTGCCAGCTCTAGTTGGGGGACCAGCTCCTACGAGCAGTACTTC
CASSSWGTSSYEQYF
>TRBJ1-4|16|.|TRBV13|.
TGTGCCAGCAGCACCCGAACACAGGGTTTCGTGGAAAAACTGTTTTTT
CASSTRTQGFVEKLFF
>TRBJ2-1|15|.|TRBV9|.
TGTGCCAGCAGCGTAGACCCGGGGGAAGACAATGAGCAGTTCTTC
CASSVDPGEDNEQFF
>TRBJ2-3|14|.|TRBV7-8|.
TGTGCCAGCAGCCGGGACTTGGTCACAGATACGCAGTATTTT
CASSRDLVTDTQYF
>TRBJ1-5|14|TRBD1|TRBV25-1|few
TGTGCCAGCAGTGAGACAGGGGGCCTTCAGCCCCAGCATTTT
CASSETGGLQPQHF
>TRBJ1-1|11|.|TRBV19|.
TGTGCCAGTAGTAGAGGGACTGAAGCTTTCTTT
CASSRGTEAFF
>TRBJ2-1|15|TRBD2|TRBV7-9|.
TGTGCCAGCAGCCCCCCCGGGACTAGCTACAATGAGCAGTTCTTC
CASSPPGTSYNEQFF
>TRBJ2-3|16|TRBD2|TRBV11-2|.
TGTGCCAGCAGCTTACCCCTAGCGGGAGGTTTGGATACGCAGTATTTT
CASSLPLAGGLDTQYF
>TRBJ2-5|15|.|TRBV7-2|.
TGTGCCAGCAGCTTAGGTTTTAGGGGCCAAGAGACCCAGTACTTC
CASSLGFRGQETQYF
>TRBJ2-3|13|.|TRBV7-2|.
TGTGCCAGCAGCTTAAAGACAGGTGATACGCAGTATTTT
CASSLKTGDTQYF
>TRBJ2-3|14|TRBD1|TRBV27|.
TGTGCCAGCAGTCCGGGACAGTGGATAGATACGCAGTATTTT
CASSPGQWIDTQYF
>TRBJ2-1|17|TRBD2|TRBV19|once
TGTGCCAGTAGTATATCCCCTACTAGCGGGATAACCAATGAGCAGTTCTTC
CASSISPTSGITNEQFF
>TRBJ2-3|16|TRBD2|TRBV29-1|.
TGCAGCGTTGAGCAAATTAGCGGGGTTAGCACAGATACGCAGTATTTT
CSVEQISGVSTDTQYF
>TRBJ1-1|14|.|TRBV5-1|.
TGCGCCAGCAGCTTGGGCTCGGGTAGCACTGAAGCTTTCTTT
CASSLGSGSTEAFF
>TRBJ2-5|14|.|TRBV27|.
TGTGCCAGCAGACCCGACAGGAACCAAGAGACCCAGTACTTC
CASRPDRNQETQYF
>TRBJ2-5|16|TRBD2|TRBV19|.
TGTGCCAGTAGTATAGGGGGTAGCGGGGCACAAGAGACCCAGTACTTC
CASSIGGSGAQETQYF
>TRBJ2-1|14|TRBD2|TRBV9|.
TGTGCCAGCAGCCCGGGGGGGGCCTACAATGAGCAGTTCTTC
CASSPGGAYNEQFF
>TRBJ2-3|16|TRBD1|TRBV5-4|.
TGTGCCAGCAGCCACCGGCGAGGACAGGGAACAGATACGCAGTATTTT
CASSHRRGQGTDTQYF
>TRBJ2-3|14|TRBD1|TRBV9|.
TGTGCCAGCAAGAGGACAGGGGACACAGATACGCAGTATTTT
CASKRTGDTDTQYF
>TRBJ1-2|12|.|TRBV19|.
TGTGCCAGTAGTATCGGAGGGTCTGGCTACACCTTC
CASSIGGSGYTF
>TRBJ2-7|13|.|TRBV30|.
TGTGCTACTTTTGGGGGGAGCTCCTACGAGCAGTACTTC
CATFGGSSYEQYF
>TRBJ2-7|13|.|TRBV4-1|.
TGCGCCAGCAGCCAAGACAGGAGTTACGAGCAGTACTTC
CASSQDRSYEQYF